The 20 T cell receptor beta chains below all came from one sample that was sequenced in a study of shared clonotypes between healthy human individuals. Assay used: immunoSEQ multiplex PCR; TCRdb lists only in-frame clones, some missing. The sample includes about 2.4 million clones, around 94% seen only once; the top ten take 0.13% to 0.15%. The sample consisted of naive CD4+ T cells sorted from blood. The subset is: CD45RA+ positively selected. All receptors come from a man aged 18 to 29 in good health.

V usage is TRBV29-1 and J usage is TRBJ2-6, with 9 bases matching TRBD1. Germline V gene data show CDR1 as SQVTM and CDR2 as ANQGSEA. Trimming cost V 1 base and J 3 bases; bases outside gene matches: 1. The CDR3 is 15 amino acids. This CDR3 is CSVEGQGGGANVLTF. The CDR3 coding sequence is TGCAGCGTTGAAGGACAGGGGGGTGGGGCCAACGTCCTGACTTTC.

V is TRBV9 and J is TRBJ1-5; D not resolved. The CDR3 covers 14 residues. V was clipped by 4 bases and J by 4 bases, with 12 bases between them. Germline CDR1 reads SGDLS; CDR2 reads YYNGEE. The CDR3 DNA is TGTGCCAGCAGCCCCGGACGGGTTAATCAGCCCCAGCATTTT. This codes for CASSPGRVNQPQHF.

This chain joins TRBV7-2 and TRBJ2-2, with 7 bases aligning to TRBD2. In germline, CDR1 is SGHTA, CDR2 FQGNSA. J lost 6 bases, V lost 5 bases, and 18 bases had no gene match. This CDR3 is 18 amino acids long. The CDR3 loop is CASSVFRLAGMAPGELFF. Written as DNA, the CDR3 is TGTGCCAGCAGCGTATTTAGATTAGCGGGTATGGCTCCCGGGGAGCTGTTTTTT.

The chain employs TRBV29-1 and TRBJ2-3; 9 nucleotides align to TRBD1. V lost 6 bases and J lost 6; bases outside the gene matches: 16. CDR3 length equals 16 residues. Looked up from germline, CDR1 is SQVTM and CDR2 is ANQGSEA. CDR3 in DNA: TGCAGCGTAGCCGGCACAGGGGGCGCGTACTTGGATACGCAGTATTTT. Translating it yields CSVAGTGGAYLDTQYF.

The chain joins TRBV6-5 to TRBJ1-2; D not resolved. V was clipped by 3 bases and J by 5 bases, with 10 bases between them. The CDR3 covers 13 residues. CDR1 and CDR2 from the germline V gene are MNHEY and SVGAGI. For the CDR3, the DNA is TGTGCCAGCAGTTATATTCAGCATTATGGCTACACCTTC. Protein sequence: CASSYIQHYGYTF.

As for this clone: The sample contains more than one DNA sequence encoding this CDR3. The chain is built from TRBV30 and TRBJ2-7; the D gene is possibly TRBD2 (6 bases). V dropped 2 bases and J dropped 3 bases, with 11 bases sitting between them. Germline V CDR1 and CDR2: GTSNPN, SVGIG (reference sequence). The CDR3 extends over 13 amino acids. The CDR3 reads CAWSLAGSYEQYF. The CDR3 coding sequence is TGTGCCTGGAGTCTGGCGGGAAGCTACGAGCAGTACTTC.

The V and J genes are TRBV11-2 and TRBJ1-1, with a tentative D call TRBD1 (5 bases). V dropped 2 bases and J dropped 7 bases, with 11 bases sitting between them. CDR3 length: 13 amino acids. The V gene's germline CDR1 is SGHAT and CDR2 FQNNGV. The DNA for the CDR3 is TGTGCCAGCAGCTTATCGGGGGGGGTTGAAGCTTTCTTT. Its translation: CASSLSGGVEAFF.

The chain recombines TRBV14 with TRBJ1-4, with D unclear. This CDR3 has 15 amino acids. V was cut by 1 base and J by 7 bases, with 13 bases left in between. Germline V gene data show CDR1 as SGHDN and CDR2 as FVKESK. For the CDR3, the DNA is TGTGCCAGCAGCCAAGGCTGGACCGGGCGTGAAAAACTGTTTTTT. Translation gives CASSQGWTGREKLFF.

CDR3 coding DNA: TGTGCCAGCAGTTTTGGTCTTGAAAAACTGTTTTTT. Its protein is CASSFGLEKLFF. The chain carries TRBV28 and TRBJ1-4; D is unresolved. The V gene's germline CDR1 is MDHEN and CDR2 SYDVKM. The CDR3 length is 12 residues. V lost 3 bases and J lost 7, with 6 bases in between.

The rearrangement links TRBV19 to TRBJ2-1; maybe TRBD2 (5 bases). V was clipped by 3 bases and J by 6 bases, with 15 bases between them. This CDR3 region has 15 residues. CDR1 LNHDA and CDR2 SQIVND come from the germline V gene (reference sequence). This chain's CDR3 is CASSIKAAPGNEQFF. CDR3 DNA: TGTGCCAGTAGTATCAAAGCGGCCCCGGGCAATGAGCAGTTCTTC. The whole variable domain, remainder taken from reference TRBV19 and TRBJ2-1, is DGGITQSPKYLFRKEGQNVTLSCEQNLNHDAMYWYRQDPGQGLRLIYYSQIVNDFQKGDIAEGYSVSREKKESFPLTVTSAQKNPTAFYLCASSIKAAPGNEQFFGPGTRLTVL.

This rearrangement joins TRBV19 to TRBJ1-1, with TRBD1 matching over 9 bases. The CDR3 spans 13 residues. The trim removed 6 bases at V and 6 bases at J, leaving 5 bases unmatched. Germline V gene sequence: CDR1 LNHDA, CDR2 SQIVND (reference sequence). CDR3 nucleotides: TGTGCCAGTAGAATACAGGGGGCCTCTGAAGCTTTCTTT. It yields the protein CASRIQGASEAFF. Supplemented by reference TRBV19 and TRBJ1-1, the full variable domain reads DGGITQSPKYLFRKEGQNVTLSCEQNLNHDAMYWYRQDPGQGLRLIYYSQIVNDFQKGDIAEGYSVSREKKESFPLTVTSAQKNPTAFYLCASRIQGASEAFFGQGTRLTVV.

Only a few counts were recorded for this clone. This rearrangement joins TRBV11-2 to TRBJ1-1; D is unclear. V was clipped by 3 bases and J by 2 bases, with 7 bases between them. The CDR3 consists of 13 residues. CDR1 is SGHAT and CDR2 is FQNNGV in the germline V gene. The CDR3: CASSFYTNTEAFF. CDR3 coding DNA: TGTGCCAGCAGCTTCTACACAAACACTGAAGCTTTCTTT. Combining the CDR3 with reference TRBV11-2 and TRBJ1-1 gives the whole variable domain EAGVAQSPRYKIIEKRQSVAFWCNPISGHATLYWYQQILGQGPKLLIQFQNNGVVDDSQLPKDRFSAERLKGVDSTLKIQPAKLEDSAVYLCASSFYTNTEAFFGQGTRLTVV.

The CDR3 sequence is CASSLEGAHYGYTF. CDR3 bases: TGCGCCAGCAGCTTGGAAGGGGCTCACTATGGCTACACCTTC. This rearrangement joins TRBV5-1 to TRBJ1-2; D might be TRBD1 (5 bases). Per the germline V gene, CDR1 is SGHRS and CDR2 is YFSETQ. There are 14 residues in the CDR3. With 0 bases removed from V and 3 bases from J, the gap between germline ends came to 9 bases.

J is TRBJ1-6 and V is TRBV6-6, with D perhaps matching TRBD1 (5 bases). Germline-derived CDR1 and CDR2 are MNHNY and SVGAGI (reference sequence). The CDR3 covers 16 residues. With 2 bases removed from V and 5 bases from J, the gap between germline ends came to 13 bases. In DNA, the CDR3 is TGTGCCAGCAGTTACCCGGGACCCCTGAATAATTCACCCCTCCACTTT. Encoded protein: CASSYPGPLNNSPLHF.

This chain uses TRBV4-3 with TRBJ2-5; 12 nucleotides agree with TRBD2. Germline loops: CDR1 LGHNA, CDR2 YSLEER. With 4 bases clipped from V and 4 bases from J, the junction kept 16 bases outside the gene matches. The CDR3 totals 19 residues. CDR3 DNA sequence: TGCGCCAGCAGCCTTAACTCCCAACTAGCGGGAGGATTACGAGAGACCCAGTACTTC. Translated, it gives CASSLNSQLAGGLRETQYF.

CDR3 sequence: CASSIRTGGMGTEAFF. DNA of the CDR3: TGCGCCAGCAGCATCAGGACAGGGGGCATGGGCACTGAAGCTTTCTTT. The rearrangement links TRBV5-1 to TRBJ1-1, with TRBD1 matching 11 bases. V lost 4 bases to trimming and J lost 4 bases; unmatched junction nucleotides: 9. CDR1 and CDR2 (germline): SGHRS, YFSETQ. CDR3 size: 16 residues.

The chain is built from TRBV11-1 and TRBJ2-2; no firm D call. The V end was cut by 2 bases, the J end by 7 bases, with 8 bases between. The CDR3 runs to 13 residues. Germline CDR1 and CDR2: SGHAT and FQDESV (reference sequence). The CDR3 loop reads CASSLKGHGELFF. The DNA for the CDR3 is TGTGCCAGCAGCTTAAAAGGCCACGGGGAGCTGTTTTTT.

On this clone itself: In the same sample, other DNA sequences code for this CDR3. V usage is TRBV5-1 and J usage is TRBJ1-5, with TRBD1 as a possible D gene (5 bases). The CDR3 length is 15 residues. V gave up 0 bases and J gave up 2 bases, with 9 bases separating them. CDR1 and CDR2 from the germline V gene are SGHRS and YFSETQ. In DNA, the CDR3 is TGCGCCAGCAGCTTGGAGGGCAGGGGCAATCAGCCCCAGCATTTT. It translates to CASSLEGRGNQPQHF.

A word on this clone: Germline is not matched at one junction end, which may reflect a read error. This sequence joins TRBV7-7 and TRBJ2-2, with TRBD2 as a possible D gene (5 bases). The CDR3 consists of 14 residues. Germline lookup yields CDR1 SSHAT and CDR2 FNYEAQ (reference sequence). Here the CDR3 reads CASSLRGSTGELFF. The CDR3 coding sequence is TGTGCTAGCAGCCTACGAGGGTCCACCGGGGAGCTGTTTTTT.

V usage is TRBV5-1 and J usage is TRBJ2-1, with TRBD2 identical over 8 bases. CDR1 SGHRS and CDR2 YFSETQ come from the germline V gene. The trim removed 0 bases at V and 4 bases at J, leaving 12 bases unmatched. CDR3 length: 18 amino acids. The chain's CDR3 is CASSLGHPAGDAYNEQFF. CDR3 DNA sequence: TGCGCCAGCAGCTTGGGCCATCCAGCGGGAGATGCTTACAATGAGCAGTTCTTC.